These 25 T cell receptor beta chains were all obtained from the same sample, sequenced in a study of cytomegalovirus exposure and HLA in healthy donors. 13 Jbeta primers and 60 Vbeta primers were used for the PCR. Profiled with immunoSEQ multiplex PCR; TCRdb holds only in-frame clones, not every one. The sample consists of some 150,000 clones, about 84% of them appearing once. Material for sequencing was PBMCs. These receptor sequences come from a woman in her 40s in good health and CMV-seropositive.

The rearrangement uses TRBV6-1 and TRBJ1-2, with unresolved D. The germline CDR1 and CDR2 sequences are MNHNS and SASEGT. The CDR3 has 12 residues. V shed 8 bases and J shed 4 bases, with 11 bases lying between them. The CDR3 loop is CASGSGFYGYTF. The CDR3, as DNA: TGTGCCAGCGGGTCAGGCTTCTATGGCTACACCTTC.

The chain has TRBV5-6 and TRBJ2-1, with 8 positions matching TRBD2. The CDR3 spans 17 residues. The J segment lost 2 bases and the V segment lost 2 bases, leaving 9 bases of the junction unmatched. The germline gives CDR1 SGHDT, CDR2 YYEEEE. The CDR3 sequence is CASSLVGTSRPYNEQFF. The CDR3 coding sequence is TGTGCCAGCAGCTTAGTTGGGACTAGTCGTCCCTACAATGAGCAGTTCTTC.

The rearrangement joins TRBV10-2 to TRBJ2-2; 10 bases fit TRBD2. Germline assignment: CDR1 WSHSY and CDR2 SAAADI. V lost 6 bases and J lost 6; bases outside the gene matches: 10. The CDR3 has 16 amino acids. The CDR3 coding sequence is TGCGCCAGCAGGAATCCCTTAGCGGGAGGCCCCGGGGAGCTGTTTTTT. Translated, it gives CASRNPLAGGPGELFF.

The chain has TRBV7-3 and TRBJ2-3, with TRBD1 matching over 10 bases. V was clipped by 5 bases and J by 3 bases; unmatched bases: 8. The CDR3 runs to 16 residues. Per the germline V gene, CDR1 is SGHTA and CDR2 is FQGTGA. CDR3 sequence (DNA): TGTGCCAGCAGCCGCAAGGACAGGGGGGCGACAGATACGCAGTATTTT. Translation: CASSRKDRGATDTQYF.

The chain carries TRBV27 and TRBJ1-4; D possibly corresponds to TRBD1 (5 bases). Germline loops: CDR1 MNHEY, CDR2 SMNVEV (reference sequence). Trimming cost V 7 bases and J 5 bases, with 23 bases left between them. This CDR3 comprises 17 residues. The CDR3 loop reads CASKAQKSAGQNEKLFF. The CDR3 DNA reads as TGTGCCAGCAAAGCGCAGAAAAGCGCGGGGCAAAATGAAAAACTGTTTTTT.

This rearrangement joins TRBV27 to TRBJ2-3; TRBD1 aligns across 12 bases. CDR1 MNHEY and CDR2 SMNVEV come from the germline V gene (reference sequence). The CDR3 is made up of 17 amino acids. The V gene end was trimmed by 9 bases and the J gene end by 6 bases; junction bases not matched to a gene: 16. CDR3 residues: CASPGTGGFEGPDTQYF. The DNA for the CDR3 is TGTGCCAGTCCCGGGACAGGGGGCTTCGAGGGCCCGGATACGCAGTATTTT.

The chain recombines TRBV30 with TRBJ2-3; 9 nucleotides align to TRBD1. The CDR3 has 16 amino acids. CDR1 GTSNPN and CDR2 SVGIG come from the germline V gene (reference sequence). Trimming cost V 3 bases and J 3 bases; bases outside gene matches: 10. The CDR3 loop reads CAWSGAGTGKTDTQYF. The CDR3 DNA reads as TGTGCCTGGAGCGGCGCCGGGACAGGGAAAACAGATACGCAGTATTTT.

This clone has a handful of counts. V and J are TRBV28 and TRBJ2-7, with TRBD2 matching over 14 bases. CDR3 size: 18 residues. Germline values: CDR1 MDHEN, CDR2 SYDVKM. Unmatched junction bases numbered 15, after V lost 4 bases and J lost 7 bases. This chain's CDR3 is CASSWRGTSGRGGMEQYF. The CDR3 bases are TGTGCCAGCAGTTGGCGGGGGACTAGCGGGAGAGGAGGGATGGAGCAGTACTTC. The full variable domain, completed using reference TRBV28 and TRBJ2-7, is DVKVTQSSRYLVKRTGEKVFLECVQDMDHENMFWYRQDPGLGLRLIYFSYDVKMKEKGDIPEGYSVSREKKERFSLILESASTNQTSMYLCASSWRGTSGRGGMEQYFGPGTRLTVT.

This clone was seen a handful of times. The chain couples TRBV11-3 to TRBJ2-7; 9 positions match TRBD1. This CDR3 region has 14 residues. Germline CDR1 SGHNT, CDR2 YENEEA. With V trimmed by 4 bases and J by 2 bases, 3 bases remained unmatched. The CDR3 region has the DNA TGTGCCAGCAGCTCGAGGACAGGGGCCTACGAGCAGTACTTC. Residues: CASSSRTGAYEQYF.

The rearrangement joins TRBV19 to TRBJ2-1; TRBD2 matches 13 bases. V lost 7 bases and J lost 3; bases outside the gene matches: 12. The CDR3 covers 18 residues. Germline CDR1 and CDR2: LNHDA and SQIVND (reference sequence). CDR3 nucleotides: TGTGCCAGTATGAGGACTAGCGGGAGTTCCCCCCTCTACAATGAGCAGTTCTTC. Encoded protein: CASMRTSGSSPLYNEQFF.

This chain uses TRBV7-6 with TRBJ1-1; no definite D call. Per germline, CDR1 SGHVS and CDR2 FNYEAQ. The CDR3 runs 18 residues. Trimming cost V 3 bases and J 1 base, with 21 bases left between them. CDR3 coding DNA: TGTGCCAGCAGCTTTCGCGAGGGTGGGGTTCTGGGGAACACTGAAGCTTTCTTT. Its protein product is CASSFREGGVLGNTEAFF. Based on the CDR3 plus reference TRBV7-6 and TRBJ1-1, the full variable domain is GAGVSQSPRYKVTKRGQDVALRCDPISGHVSLYWYRQALGQGPEFLTYFNYEAQQDKSGLPNDRFSAERPEGSISTLTIQRTEQRDSAMYRCASSFREGGVLGNTEAFFGQGTRLTVV.

CDR3 bases: TGTGCCAGCAGCTTAGCTCGGTCCTATGGCTACACCTTC. The encoded protein is CASSLARSYGYTF. The chain joins TRBV7-2 to TRBJ1-2; D remains ambiguous. The CDR3 consists of 13 residues. V was shortened by 0 bases and J by 4 bases, with 6 bases between the two germline ends. Germline-derived CDR1 and CDR2 are SGHTA and FQGNSA.

This chain joins TRBV6-1 and TRBJ1-1, with TRBD1 matching 7 bases. Trimming removed 6 bases from V and 0 bases from J; junction bases left unmatched: 7. Looked up from germline, CDR1 is MNHNS and CDR2 is SASEGT. This CDR3 is 15 amino acids long. CDR3 sequence (DNA): TGTGCCAGCAGATTACAGGGGTACATGAACACTGAAGCTTTCTTT. It yields the protein CASRLQGYMNTEAFF.

The table lists this clone with a few counts. The chain carries TRBV28 and TRBJ2-7; the match to TRBD2 covers 10 bases. The CDR3 covers 15 residues. With 5 bases clipped from V and 5 bases from J, the junction kept 9 bases outside the gene matches. Germline V lookup: CDR1 MDHEN, CDR2 SYDVKM. The CDR3 loop is CASSGHRLAGDEQYF. CDR3 in DNA: TGTGCCAGCAGTGGCCACAGGCTAGCGGGAGACGAGCAGTACTTC.

The rearrangement joins TRBV27 to TRBJ2-5; a possible D gene is TRBD2 (5 bases). V lost 4 bases and J lost 5, with 20 bases in between. The germline V gene encodes CDR1 MNHEY and CDR2 SMNVEV (reference sequence). The length of the CDR3 is 16 residues. CDR3 region: CASSSFPGFSQETQYF. The CDR3 region has the DNA TGTGCCAGCAGTTCCTTCCCGGGATTCTCACAGGAGACCCAGTACTTC.

This clone was observed a few times. This chain connects TRBV28 to TRBJ2-1; tentatively, D is TRBD2 (5 bases). This CDR3 is 16 amino acids long. With 5 bases removed from V and 1 base from J, the gap between germline ends came to 15 bases. Germline CDR1 MDHEN, CDR2 SYDVKM. The CDR3 DNA reads as TGTGCCAGCAGTATCCCCTCTAGCTCATCCTACAATGAGCAGTTCTTC. It encodes CASSIPSSSSYNEQFF.

J is TRBJ2-3 and V is TRBV27; 10 nucleotides line up with TRBD2. Germline V CDR1 and CDR2: MNHEY, SMNVEV (reference sequence). The CDR3 sequence is 18 residues long. With V trimmed by 5 bases and J by 4 bases, 15 bases remained unmatched. In nucleotides, the CDR3 is TGTGCCAGCAGTCCGCACCACCTTGTTAGCGGGAGGTCAGATACGCAGTATTTT. Encoded protein: CASSPHHLVSGRSDTQYF.

V is TRBV5-1 and J is TRBJ2-1; 9 nucleotides match TRBD1. CDR1 and CDR2 from the germline V gene are SGHRS and YFSETQ. V was pared by 4 bases and J by 0 bases, with 5 bases of the junction left unmatched. This CDR3 region has 16 residues. CDR3 coding DNA: TGCGCCAGCAGCCCCGCGGGACAGGGCTCCTACAATGAGCAGTTCTTC. Its protein is CASSPAGQGSYNEQFF. The full variable domain, rest sourced from reference TRBV5-1 and TRBJ2-1, is KAGVTQTPRYLIKTRGQQVTLSCSPISGHRSVSWYQQTPGQGLQFLFEYFSETQRNKGNFPGRFSGRQFSNSRSEMNVSTLELGDSALYLCASSPAGQGSYNEQFFGPGTRLTVL.

The gene calls are TRBV5-5 and TRBJ2-7; perhaps TRBD1 as D (5 bases). CDR1 and CDR2 (germline): SGHKS, YYEKEE (reference sequence). The CDR3 contains 15 residues. V was pared by 3 bases and J by 5 bases, with 18 bases between. The CDR3 DNA follows: TGTGCCAGCAGCTCTCGCCGGCAGGGCATCGACGAGCAGTACTTC. This translates into CASSSRRQGIDEQYF.

This sequence joins TRBV27 and TRBJ2-7, with D possibly being TRBD1 (6 bases). The CDR3 has 14 residues. CDR1 MNHEY and CDR2 SMNVEV come from the germline V gene (reference sequence). V lost 4 bases and J 0 bases, leaving 10 bases between the germline ends. The CDR3 loop is CASSSLQGSYEQYF. The CDR3, as DNA: TGTGCCAGCAGTTCTCTACAGGGCTCCTACGAGCAGTACTTC.

V gene TRBV7-9 combines with J gene TRBJ1-2; TRBD1 matches at 7 bases. V lost 4 bases, J lost 4 bases, and 9 bases stayed unmatched. The CDR3 spans 15 residues. The V gene's germline CDR1 is SEHNR and CDR2 FQNEAQ (reference sequence). CDR3 sequence (DNA): TGTGCCAGCAGCTGGGACAGCTCGATGGGCTATGGCTACACCTTC. This translates into CASSWDSSMGYGYTF.

The genes are TRBV7-6 and TRBJ2-1; 7 positions match TRBD1. V dropped 5 bases and J dropped 6; count of bases not matched to a gene: 7. Germline CDR1 is SGHVS and CDR2 is FNYEAQ. This CDR3 has 14 residues. Here the CDR3 reads CASSPDRSTNEQFF. The CDR3 DNA reads TGTGCCAGCAGCCCGGACAGGTCCACCAATGAGCAGTTCTTC.

The chain couples TRBV2 to TRBJ2-3; D perhaps matches TRBD2 (5 bases). Trimming stripped 3 bases from V and 3 bases from J, with 10 bases between. CDR1 SNHLY and CDR2 FYNNEI come from the germline V gene. The CDR3 consists of 14 residues. The CDR3 sequence is CASSDVARTDTQYF. The DNA for the CDR3 is TGTGCCAGCAGTGACGTAGCGAGGACAGATACGCAGTATTTT.

V gene TRBV4-2 combines with J gene TRBJ2-5; 7 bases are a match to TRBD2. The CDR3 spans 16 residues. CDR1 and CDR2 (germline): LGHNA, YNFKEQ. Trimming removed 2 bases from V and 4 bases from J; junction bases left unmatched: 10. Written as DNA, the CDR3 is TGTGCCAGCAGCCAAAGTATGGGGGGGGAGGGAGAGACCCAGTACTTC. Protein: CASSQSMGGEGETQYF.

As DNA, the CDR3 is TGTGCCAGCAGTTTGTCAGGGCCATTGGGTGGCTACACCTTC. Translated, it gives CASSLSGPLGGYTF. This chain links TRBV27 with TRBJ1-2; tentative D call: TRBD1 (5 bases). The CDR3 is 14 residues long. V was shortened by 3 bases and J by 7 bases, with 15 bases between the two germline ends. CDR1 is MNHEY, CDR2 SMNVEV, per germline (reference sequence).